Each of the 21 T cell receptor beta chains below was sequenced from the same sample in a study of Ad26.COV2.S vaccination and SARS-CoV-2 variants. Measured with immunoSEQ multiplex PCR; TCRdb has only the in-frame clones, and not every one. The table records 350,000 to 450,000 clones, about 90% of them present only once. The sample here was peripheral blood, taken after recovery from COVID-19. The source is a human donor who had recovered from COVID-19.

V is TRBV11-2 and J is TRBJ1-3, with D possibly matching TRBD1 (6 bases). The CDR3 is 14 residues long. Trimming shortened V by 6 bases and J by 2 bases, and 11 bases separated the two germline ends. Germline values: CDR1 SGHAT, CDR2 FQNNGV. The chain's CDR3 is CASSPGAAGNTIYF. The DNA of the CDR3 is TGTGCCAGCAGTCCGGGGGCGGCTGGAAACACCATATATTTT.

This clone was detected only once. The chain employs TRBV7-9 and TRBJ2-1, with D perhaps TRBD1 (5 bases). Germline V CDR1 and CDR2: SEHNR, FQNEAQ (reference sequence). The ends were cut back, 5 bases at V and 5 bases at J, with 16 bases in the middle. CDR3 length equals 15 residues. CDR3 sequence: CASSRQLNEDNEQFF. CDR3 DNA sequence: TGTGCCAGCAGCCGACAGTTAAACGAGGACAATGAGCAGTTCTTC.

This chain joins TRBV11-3 and TRBJ1-6, with TRBD1 matching 7 bases. Trimming removed 5 bases from V and 6 bases from J; junction bases left unmatched: 4. CDR1 and CDR2 from the germline V gene are SGHNT and YENEEA. There are 14 residues in the CDR3. CDR3: CASSKGQSNSPLHF. As DNA, the CDR3 is TGTGCCAGCAGCAAGGGACAGTCTAATTCACCCCTCCACTTT. Together with reference TRBV11-3 and TRBJ1-6, the CDR3 gives the full variable domain: EAGVVQSPRYKIIEKKQPVAFWCNPISGHNTLYWYLQNLGQGPELLIRYENEEAVDDSQLPKDRFSAERLKGVDSTLKIQPAELGDSAVYLCASSKGQSNSPLHFGNGTRLTVT.

V and J are TRBV19 and TRBJ1-1; D unresolved. Trimming cost V 1 base and J 0 bases, with 9 bases left between them. CDR1 is LNHDA and CDR2 is SQIVND in the germline V gene (reference sequence). The CDR3 spans 15 residues. DNA of the CDR3: TGTGCCAGTAGTATAGCACGACTGATGAACACTGAAGCTTTCTTT. Translated, it gives CASSIARLMNTEAFF.

This chain joins TRBV10-3 and TRBJ2-3, with 9 positions matching TRBD1. Germline CDR1 and CDR2: ENHRY and SYGVKD. CDR3 length equals 15 residues. Trimming removed 6 bases from V and 1 base from J; junction bases left unmatched: 5. The CDR3, as DNA: TGTGCCATCAGGATCCGGGACAGGGGCACAGATACGCAGTATTTT. This codes for CAIRIRDRGTDTQYF.

This clone was found once. The CDR3 sequence is CASSHSPDRGRRGYTF. Written as DNA, the CDR3 is TGCGCCAGCAGCCATTCTCCCGACAGGGGGCGGCGGGGCTACACCTTC. The V and J genes are TRBV4-1 and TRBJ1-2, with 10 bases identical to TRBD1. CDR1 and CDR2 (germline): MGHRA, YSYEKL. This CDR3 comprises 16 residues. The V segment lost 3 bases and the J segment 8 bases; nucleotides outside the gene matches: 12.

The J gene is TRBJ1-1, the V gene TRBV12-3 or TRBV12-4, with D unresolved. The germline V and J ends were trimmed by 3 bases and 1 base, with 6 bases remaining between them. The CDR3 has 13 amino acids. The CDR3 nucleotides are TGTGCCAGCAGTTTCGCCCAGAACACTGAAGCTTTCTTT. Residues: CASSFAQNTEAFF.

The chain carries TRBV3-1 (or the pseudogene TRBV3-2) and TRBJ2-7, with D unclear. Trimming took 0 bases from V and 2 from J, leaving 8 bases between them. CDR3 length equals 14 residues. The V gene's germline CDR1 is LGHDT and CDR2 YNNKEL (reference sequence). The CDR3 protein is CASSQDTIPYEQYF. The CDR3 coding sequence is TGTGCCAGCAGCCAAGATACTATCCCCTACGAGCAGTACTTC.

The DNA of the CDR3 is TGTGCCAGCAGTCCACGACAGGGCAATGAGCAGTTCTTC. It encodes CASSPRQGNEQFF. The chain recombines TRBV27 with TRBJ2-1; 7 bases are shared with TRBD1. J gave up 6 bases and V 5 bases, and 4 bases lay outside the gene matches. This CDR3 is built from 13 residues. Germline V gene data show CDR1 as MNHEY and CDR2 as SMNVEV (reference sequence).

The chain has TRBV2 and TRBJ1-5, with TRBD1 identical over 7 bases. Germline V gene sequence: CDR1 SNHLY, CDR2 FYNNEI. This CDR3 is built from 15 residues. V lost 0 bases and J lost 4; bases outside the gene matches: 3. The CDR3 bases are TGTGCCAGCAGTGAAGCGGGACAGAAGAATCAGCCCCAGCATTTT. Translation: CASSEAGQKNQPQHF. Full variable domain (rest looked up from reference TRBV2 and TRBJ1-5): EPEVTQTPSHQVTQMGQEVILRCVPISNHLYFYWYRQILGQKVEFLVSFYNNEISEKSEIFDDQFSVERPDGSNFTLKIRSTKLEDSAMYFCASSEAGQKNQPQHFGDGTRLSIL.

The V gene is TRBV6-5, the J gene TRBJ2-7; 12 bases match TRBD1. Germline CDR1 and CDR2: MNHEY and SVGAGI. The CDR3 contains 15 residues. The V segment lost 2 bases and the J segment 5 bases; nucleotides outside the gene matches: 4. CDR3 nucleotide sequence: TGTGCCAGCAGTTACCCCGGGACAGGGGGCGACGAGCAGTACTTC. Residues: CASSYPGTGGDEQYF.

The rearrangement links TRBV5-4 to TRBJ2-7, with no clear D. CDR3 length equals 16 residues. V was shortened by 3 bases and J by 0 bases, with 16 bases between the two germline ends. Germline V gene lookup returns CDR1 SGHNT and CDR2 YYREEE (reference sequence). The CDR3 spells CASSSYTSASSYEQYF. CDR3 nucleotides: TGTGCCAGCAGCTCTTACACCTCAGCCAGCTCCTACGAGCAGTACTTC.

The genes are TRBV9 and TRBJ1-4, with no clear D. CDR1 is SGDLS, CDR2 YYNGEE, per germline. The V gene lost 0 bases and the J gene lost 8 bases, with 11 bases spanning the gap. The CDR3 is 14 residues long. DNA for the CDR3: TGTGCCAGCAGCGTAGAACAAATGGACGAAAAACTGTTTTTT. This gives the protein CASSVEQMDEKLFF. Variable domain in full (rest from reference TRBV9 and TRBJ1-4): DSGVTQTPKHLITATGQRVTLRCSPRSGDLSVYWYQQSLDQGLQFLIQYYNGEERAKGNILERFSAQQFPDLHSELNLSSLELGDSALYFCASSVEQMDEKLFFGSGTQLSVL.

The genes are TRBV10-1 and TRBJ2-7; TRBD1 is a possible D gene (5 bases). Deletions cut 8 bases from V and 6 bases from J, with 17 bases between. The CDR3 length is 13 residues. Germline V gives CDR1 WNHNN, CDR2 SYGVQD (reference sequence). CDR3 bases: TGCGCCAGCGGCCGACAGAGCCCCGGCGAGCAGTACTTC. Encoded protein: CASGRQSPGEQYF.

The V and J genes are TRBV12-3 or TRBV12-4 and TRBJ1-2; no clear D gene. This CDR3 contains 13 residues. V lost 2 bases and J lost 2, with 6 bases in between. As DNA, the CDR3 is TGTGCCAGCAGTTTATCCTTGAACTATGGCTACACCTTC. Translated, it gives CASSLSLNYGYTF.

The chain recombines TRBV9 with TRBJ2-7; the match to TRBD1 covers 8 bases. V lost 4 bases to trimming and J lost 6 bases; unmatched junction nucleotides: 6. The CDR3 extends over 13 amino acids. Germline loops: CDR1 SGDLS, CDR2 YYNGEE. The CDR3, as DNA: TGTGCCAGCAGCTCCAGGACAGGGTCCGAGCAGTACTTC. This sequence encodes CASSSRTGSEQYF.

The rearrangement links TRBV5-1 to TRBJ2-3, with 10 nucleotides matching TRBD2. This CDR3 contains 15 residues. The junction had 4 bases not matched to a gene; V was cut back by 3 bases and J by 3 bases. Germline V gene data show CDR1 as SGHRS and CDR2 as YFSETQ. The CDR3 region has the DNA TGCGCCAGCAGCTATAGCGGGGGGTTGACAGATACGCAGTATTTT. It yields the protein CASSYSGGLTDTQYF.

In this sample, this clone turned up many times. The chain recombines TRBV2 with TRBJ2-7; TRBD1 aligns across 7 bases. V shed 6 bases, J shed 5 bases, and the junction held 10 bases outside the gene matches. This CDR3 comprises 14 residues. Germline V gene lookup returns CDR1 SNHLY and CDR2 FYNNEI. CDR3 residues: CASRYETGRNEQYF. As DNA, the CDR3 is TGTGCCAGCAGGTACGAGACAGGGAGAAACGAGCAGTACTTC. The whole variable domain, remainder taken from reference TRBV2 and TRBJ2-7, is EPEVTQTPSHQVTQMGQEVILRCVPISNHLYFYWYRQILGQKVEFLVSFYNNEISEKSEIFDDQFSVERPDGSNFTLKIRSTKLEDSAMYFCASRYETGRNEQYFGPGTRLTVT.

The V call is TRBV19, the J call TRBJ1-4; 8 bases fit TRBD1. Trimming took 6 bases from V and 4 from J; bases not matched to a gene: 4. The CDR3 length is 14 residues. In germline, CDR1 is LNHDA, CDR2 SQIVND (reference sequence). As DNA, the CDR3 is TGTGCCAGTAGCCCGGGACAGGTTAATGAAAAACTGTTTTTT. Its protein is CASSPGQVNEKLFF.

J is TRBJ2-1 and V is TRBV7-9; no reliable D call. Trimming pared 4 bases from V and 2 bases from J, leaving 15 bases between. This CDR3 has 16 residues. Germline CDR1 SEHNR, CDR2 FQNEAQ (reference sequence). The CDR3 coding sequence is TGTGCCAGCAGCTCCCGACTGAGCTCTACCTACAATGAGCAGTTCTTC. This gives the protein CASSSRLSSTYNEQFF.

The genes are TRBV20-1 and TRBJ2-7; D gene unclear. Germline values: CDR1 DFQATT, CDR2 SNEGSKA (reference sequence). This CDR3 region has 13 residues. Trimming took 3 bases from V and 2 from J, leaving 11 bases between them. The CDR3 region has the DNA TGCAGTGCTAGTAGTATGTCAGCCTACGAGCAGTACTTC. As protein: CSASSMSAYEQYF.